What follows are 9 T cell receptor beta chains derived from one specimen sequenced in a study of control samples from healthy donors and cancer patients. The method was immunoSEQ multiplex PCR; TCRdb's version includes in-frame clones alone and lacks a portion of them. This table has roughly 170,000 clones, about 93% appearing once. Sequenced material: blood. The receptors shown here come from a man younger than 35 in good health.

The CDR3 here is CASSLIGTGNGNTIYF. The CDR3 coding sequence is TGCGCCAGCAGTTTAATCGGGACAGGGAACGGAAACACCATATATTTT. The chain is built from TRBV5-1 and TRBJ1-3; TRBD1 agrees at 9 bases. The CDR3 has 16 amino acids. J was trimmed by 4 bases and V by 5 bases; bases with no gene match: 10. CDR1 and CDR2 from the germline V gene are SGHRS and YFSETQ. The complete variable domain, with remaining parts taken from reference TRBV5-1 and TRBJ1-3, reads KAGVTQTPRYLIKTRGQQVTLSCSPISGHRSVSWYQQTPGQGLQFLFEYFSETQRNKGNFPGRFSGRQFSNSRSEMNVSTLELGDSALYLCASSLIGTGNGNTIYFGEGSWLTVV.

The chain uses TRBV2 and TRBJ2-7, with 7 bases matching TRBD2. Germline V lookup: CDR1 SNHLY, CDR2 FYNNEI. The CDR3 runs 17 residues. V lost 4 bases and J lost 5; bases outside the gene matches: 17. The CDR3 reads CASSVQSGKPLGNEQYF. DNA of the CDR3: TGTGCCAGCAGTGTTCAAAGCGGGAAACCTTTAGGGAACGAGCAGTACTTC.

In DNA form, the CDR3 reads TGTGCCAGTCGGACTAGCAATACCGGGGAGCTGTTTTTT. It encodes CASRTSNTGELFF. V gene TRBV6-6 combines with J gene TRBJ2-2, with TRBD2 identical over 8 bases. Per germline, CDR1 MNHNY and CDR2 SVGAGI (reference sequence). The CDR3 runs 13 residues. Unmatched junction bases numbered 5, after V lost 9 bases and J lost 5 bases.

This clone was seen a single time. The genes are TRBV6-5 and TRBJ2-7; 7 positions match TRBD2. J was trimmed by 4 bases and V by 8 bases; bases with no gene match: 5. This CDR3 comprises 12 residues. The germline V gene has CDR1 MNHEY and CDR2 SVGAGI. In nucleotides, the CDR3 is TGTGCCAGCTCTTGGGGGGGGTACGAGCAGTACTTC. This sequence encodes CASSWGGYEQYF.

This clone was observed a few times. The chain is built from TRBV7-3 and TRBJ1-6, with unresolved D. Germline CDR1 and CDR2: SGHTA and FQGTGA. The ends were cut back, 2 bases at V and 4 bases at J, with 9 bases in the middle. This CDR3 contains 15 residues. CDR3 region: CASSLLGQYNSPLHF. CDR3 DNA: TGTGCCAGCAGCTTATTAGGGCAGTATAATTCACCCCTCCACTTT.

The gene calls are TRBV9 and TRBJ2-3; TRBD2 is a possible D gene (5 bases). V lost 0 bases and J lost 4, with 12 bases in between. This CDR3 has 15 amino acids. Germline-derived CDR1 and CDR2 are SGDLS and YYNGEE. The CDR3 nucleotides are TGTGCCAGCAGCGTAGAGGGAAGGGAGTCAGATACGCAGTATTTT. Protein sequence: CASSVEGRESDTQYF.

The CDR3 region is CASSVRYEQYF. The CDR3 DNA follows: TGTGCCAGCAGTGTCAGGTACGAGCAGTACTTC. The gene calls are TRBV2 and TRBJ2-7, with D unclear. There are 11 residues in the CDR3. Trimming removed 4 bases from V and 4 bases from J, with 5 bases in between. From germline, CDR1 is SNHLY and CDR2 FYNNEI.

The J gene is TRBJ2-7, the V gene TRBV6-1; unclear D gene. The CDR3 contains 14 residues. The V and J ends lost 2 bases and 2 bases respectively, with 10 bases between them. The germline V gene encodes CDR1 MNHNS and CDR2 SASEGT. In DNA form, the CDR3 reads TGTGCCAGCAGTGAATCAGGCGCAACCTACGAGCAGTACTTC. Translating gives CASSESGATYEQYF.

The chain combines TRBV5-1 with TRBJ1-6, with TRBD1 matching over 8 bases. There are 14 residues in the CDR3. Germline CDR1 SGHRS, CDR2 YFSETQ. V lost 4 bases to trimming and J lost 10 bases; unmatched junction nucleotides: 7. This CDR3 is CASSKDREGSPLHF. As DNA, the CDR3 is TGCGCCAGCAGCAAGGACAGGGAAGGGTCACCCCTCCACTTT.